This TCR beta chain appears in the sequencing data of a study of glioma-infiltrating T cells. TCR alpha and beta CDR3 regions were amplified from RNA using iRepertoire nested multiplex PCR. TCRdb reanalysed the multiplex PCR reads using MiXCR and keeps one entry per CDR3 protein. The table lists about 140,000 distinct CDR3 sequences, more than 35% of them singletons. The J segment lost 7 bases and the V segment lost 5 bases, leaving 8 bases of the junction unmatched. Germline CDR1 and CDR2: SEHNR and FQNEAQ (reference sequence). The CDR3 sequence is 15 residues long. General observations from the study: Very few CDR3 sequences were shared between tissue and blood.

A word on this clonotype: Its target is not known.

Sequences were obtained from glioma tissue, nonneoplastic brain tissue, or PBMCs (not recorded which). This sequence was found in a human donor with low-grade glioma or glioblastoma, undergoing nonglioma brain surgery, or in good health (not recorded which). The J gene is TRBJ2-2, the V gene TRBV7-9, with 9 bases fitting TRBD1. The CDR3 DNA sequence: TGTGCCAGCAGCCCCTACAGGGGGCTTGGCGGGGAGCTGTTTTTT. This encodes CASSPYRGLGGELFF.